This T cell receptor (beta chain) is drawn from a study of T-cell memory formation after mild COVID-19. Across the study: TCR clustering was largely donor specific.

General study findings and limits: The appearance of some responding clones in pre-infection memory suggested that cross-reactive memory joined. Most CD4+ clones that shrank were in CM and EM, while CD8+ ones turned up in EMRA.

TCRalpha and TCRbeta libraries used 5'RACE with constant-segment primers and UMIs. Via MiXCR, TCRdb re-called the 5' RACE reads, giving one row per CDR3 protein. This sample carries more than 300,000 distinct CDR3 sequences, 20% to 25% of them seen once, and the ten largest clones take 21%. V gave up 7 bases and J gave up 1 base; unmatched junction bases: 6. CDR3 length: 14 amino acids. Per germline, CDR1 SGDLS and CDR2 YYNGEE. Notes on this clonotype: Antigen specificity is unknown.

The sequenced sample was PBMCs or a T cell subset sorted from them (not recorded which). The clonotype originates from a man between 18 and 29 years old who had mild COVID-19 (a few samples of this study predate the infection). Cell type and time point are not known. V is TRBV9 and J is TRBJ1-2; 8 positions agree with TRBD1. The CDR3 bases are TGTGCCAGCTTTGGGACAGGCCTTAACTATGGCTACACCTTC. It yields the protein CASFGTGLNYGYTF.